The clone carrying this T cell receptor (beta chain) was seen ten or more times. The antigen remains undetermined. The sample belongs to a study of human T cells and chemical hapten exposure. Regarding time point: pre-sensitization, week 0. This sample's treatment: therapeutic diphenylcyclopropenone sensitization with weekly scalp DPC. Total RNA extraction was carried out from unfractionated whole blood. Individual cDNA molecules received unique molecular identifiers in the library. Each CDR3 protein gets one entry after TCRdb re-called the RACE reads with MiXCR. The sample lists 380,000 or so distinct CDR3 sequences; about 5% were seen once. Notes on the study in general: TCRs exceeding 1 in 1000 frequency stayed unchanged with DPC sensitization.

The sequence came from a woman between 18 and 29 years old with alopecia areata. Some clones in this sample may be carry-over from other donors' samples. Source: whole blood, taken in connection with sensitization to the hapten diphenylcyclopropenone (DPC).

The CDR3 bases are TGTGCCACGAGCCTAGCAACTAATGAAAAACTGTTTTTT. This encodes CATSLATNEKLFF. The chain combines TRBV12-3 or TRBV12-4 with TRBJ1-4; D remains ambiguous. The CDR3 is 13 amino acids. V lost 10 bases to trimming and J lost 0 bases, with 9 bases between them.